This section outlines one T cell receptor beta chain sequence together with its context. Its antigen is not yet known. Base qualities are not recorded, but no much larger clone differs from it by a single base. This sample stems from a study of blood T cell repertoires in COVID-19 (dated by TCRdb to the early 2020s). Background for the entire study: Samples from collaborators originated in the United States, Italy and Spain and spanned both the acute and convalescent phases of COVID-19. The prospective study material was composed of cDNA or gDNA derived from T cells, B-cell-depleted T cells, or PBMCs. Subjects who had been exposed to COVID-19, were actively infected with it, or had recovered from it provided the deeply sampled blood TCRbeta repertoires that made up the dataset. A freely available public database, intended as a resource for researchers studying the immune response to SARS-CoV-2, is where the repertoires were released. The samples were drawn from the first 160 participants of the ongoing ImmuneRACE study and from 1,254 subjects provided by 6 global collaborators. The sample metadata nearly always contained a de-identified subject ID, COVID-19 status, age in years and sex. Where available, HLA class I and class II types were taken from metadata supplied by the sample provider and were not determined by assay-based typing. Results and caveats for the whole study, not just this receptor: How much clinical and demographic metadata was included differed by source and by participant, and the metadata was provided uncurated.

TCRbeta CDR3 regions were amplified from genomic DNA by means of the immunoSEQ Assay, a bias-controlled multiplex PCR. As for the original processing: The number of nucleated cells in each sample was estimated from the amplification of reference gene primers within the assay. Sequence reads were collapsed and filtered to measure the absolute abundance of every unique TCRbeta CDR3 rearrangement. For each sample, productive Simpson clonality was calculated by taking the square root of Simpson's diversity index across productive rearrangements. The source is immuneACCESS, and TCRdb retained only in-frame sequences with V and J called. Part of the clones is not carried over; for the studies checked, unresolved V genes explain less than half of this, and the remainder is unexplained. For V, J and clone size, that table is used; D and trimming come from the DNA. This sample is represented by 150,000 to 200,000 clones; 80% of them were singletons. The biggest ten clones account for about 6.3% of the sample.

The CDR3, from cysteine to phenylalanine, totals 14 residues. Left in the record is the CDR3 DNA by itself, 42 bases read in frame from the first base. In the germline V gene, CDR1 corresponds to ENHRY and CDR2 to SYGVKD. Deletion took 4 bases off V and 5 bases off J, with a span of 12 bases between the germline ends. Collaborating institutions collected whole blood in K2EDTA tubes following their own protocols. For TCRbeta analysis, collaborator samples were shipped as frozen whole blood, as isolated PBMCs, or as DNA extracted from either sample type. Sequences were obtained from peripheral blood. The V and J segments used are TRBV10-3 and TRBJ2-1; tentative D gene TRBD2, with 6 bases matching. The clonotype originates from a man aged 55 to 70 with acute or convalescent COVID-19. The base sequence is TGTGCCATCAGTGTAGGCGGGGACCACAATGAGCAGTTCTTC. It translates to CAISVGGDHNEQFF.